This is a list of T cell receptor beta chains from one sample in a study of blood T cell repertoires in COVID-19. Data came from immunoSEQ multiplex PCR; TCRdb stores just in-frame clones and leaves some out. This sample has about 270,000 clones; approximately 84% occur once, and the top ten carry more than 1.1%. The material sequenced was peripheral blood. These receptor sequences come from a human donor with COVID-19, enrolled during active disease. The donor label of this sample is uncertain. CDR3s include the opening cysteine and the closing phenylalanine or tryptophan. D genes are given only for firm matches. Size is omitted from some rows. Given values are once, few, many or a class for expanded clones.

-	TRBJ2-5	few	TRBV10-2	CASSARVPETQYF	TGCGCCAGCAGTGCCAGGGTTCCGGAGACCCAGTACTTC
TRBD2	TRBJ2-7	-	TRBV5-4	CASSRSSGGSYEQYF	TGTGCCAGCAGCCGATCTAGCGGGGGCTCCTACGAGCAGTACTTC
TRBD1	TRBJ2-7	-	TRBV5-4	CASSGGTGQSAEQYF	TGTGCCAGCAGCGGTGGGACAGGGCAGTCAGCCGAGCAGTACTTC
-	TRBJ1-2	-	TRBV19	CASSIPPDSSGYTF	TGTGCCAGTAGTATCCCCCCCGACAGCAGTGGCTACACCTTC
-	TRBJ1-3	-	TRBV9	CASSVVGGEAGNTIYF	TGTGCCAGCAGCGTAGTAGGGGGAGAGGCTGGAAACACCATATATTTT
-	TRBJ1-4	-	TRBV28	CASSLGGIGEKLFF	TGTGCCAGCAGTTTAGGCGGGATCGGGGAAAAACTGTTTTTT
-	TRBJ2-5	-	TRBV7-2	CASSFEGKEQETQYF	TGTGCCAGCAGCTTTGAGGGAAAGGAGCAAGAGACCCAGTACTTC
-	TRBJ2-5	once	TRBV11-2	CASSPLGLGETQYF	TGTGCCAGCAGCCCCCTGGGGCTCGGAGAGACCCAGTACTTC
TRBD2	TRBJ2-1	-	TRBV6-6	CASSYGQGLAGGKQFF	TGTGCCAGCAGTTACGGGCAGGGACTAGCGGGAGGAAAGCAGTTCTTC
TRBD2	TRBJ2-5	once	TRBV5-4	CASFPPGLAGDGETQYF	TGTGCCAGCTTCCCGCCGGGACTAGCGGGAGACGGGGAGACCCAGTACTTC
TRBD2	TRBJ2-1	-	TRBV5-5	CASSLEREAYNEQFF	TGTGCCAGCAGCTTGGAGCGGGAAGCTTACAATGAGCAGTTCTTC
-	TRBJ1-1	-	TRBV19	CASSIYLNTEAFF	TGTGCCAGTAGTATTTACTTGAACACTGAAGCTTTCTTT
TRBD2	TRBJ2-5	-	TRBV5-1	CASSRRTSGEETQYF	TGCGCCAGCAGCCGACGGACTAGCGGGGAAGAGACCCAGTACTTC
-	TRBJ2-3	-	TRBV28	CASSPTGGPTDTQYF	TGTGCCAGCAGTCCGACTGGAGGGCCCACAGATACGCAGTATTTT
-	TRBJ2-7	few	TRBV10-1	CASSPSGTSYEQYF	TGCGCCAGCAGCCCATCCGGGACTTCCTACGAGCAGTACTTC
-	TRBJ2-7	few	TRBV7-2	CASSLGPTATYEQYF	TGTGCCAGCAGCTTAGGGCCAACCGCCACCTACGAGCAGTACTTC
-	TRBJ2-5	-	TRBV7-2	CASSLGGLQKETQYF	TGTGCCAGCAGCTTAGGCGGACTTCAAAAAGAGACCCAGTACTTC
TRBD1	TRBJ2-7	many	TRBV6-5	CASSNDRGGGYEQYF	TGTGCCAGCAGTAACGACAGGGGAGGTGGCTACGAGCAGTACTTC
-	TRBJ2-5	-	TRBV27	CASSMELPYQETQYF	TGTGCCAGCAGTATGGAGCTACCTTACCAAGAGACCCAGTACTTC
-	TRBJ1-5	-	TRBV7-4	CASSLQRGNQPQHF	TGTGCCAGCAGCTTACAACGGGGGAATCAGCCCCAGCATTTT
TRBD1	TRBJ1-2	-	TRBV19	CASTNTGGHYGYTF	TGTGCCAGTACCAATACAGGGGGCCACTATGGCTACACCTTC
-	TRBJ2-7	-	TRBV28	CASSLPGRGAEQYF	TGTGCCAGCAGTTTACCGGGCAGGGGGGCCGAGCAGTACTTC
-	TRBJ1-1	-	TRBV19	CASKVLGQNTEAFF	TGTGCCAGTAAAGTATTGGGGCAGAACACTGAAGCTTTCTTT
TRBD1	TRBJ2-7	-	TRBV6-5	CASTSIGDSSYEQYF	TGTGCCAGCACCTCCATAGGGGACAGCTCCTACGAGCAGTACTTC
TRBD2	TRBJ2-1	-	TRBV28	CASSTPGLAFTSDNEQFF	TGTGCCAGCAGTACCCCGGGACTAGCATTTACGTCGGACAATGAGCAGTTCTTC
-	TRBJ1-6	-	TRBV7-2	CASSLEGSSYNSPLHF	TGTGCCAGCAGCTTAGAAGGGAGCTCCTATAATTCACCCCTCCACTTT
TRBD1	TRBJ1-5	-	TRBV19	CASSGTGGNQPQHF	TGTGCCAGTAGTGGGACAGGGGGCAATCAGCCCCAGCATTTT
TRBD1	TRBJ1-4	-	TRBV27	CASSGQAREKLFF	TGTGCCAGCAGCGGACAGGCCCGGGAAAAACTGTTTTTT
TRBD2	TRBJ2-3	once	TRBV7-2	CASSGSAGLAGVDTQYF	TGTGCCAGCAGCGGGAGCGCGGGACTAGCGGGAGTCGATACGCAGTATTTT
TRBD2	TRBJ2-1	-	TRBV27	CASSTSGTYNEQFF	TGTGCCAGCAGTACTAGCGGGACCTACAATGAGCAGTTCTTC
-	TRBJ1-1	few	TRBV11-2	CASSFRGGNTEAFF	TGTGCCAGCAGCTTTAGGGGCGGGAACACTGAAGCTTTCTTT
-	TRBJ2-6	-	TRBV28	CASSFQGYRSGANVLTF	TGTGCCAGCAGTTTCCAGGGTTATCGCTCTGGGGCCAACGTCCTGACTTTC
-	TRBJ1-1	few	TRBV19	CASSGLGGLLNTEAFF	TGTGCCAGCAGTGGTCTTGGTGGACTCCTGAACACTGAAGCTTTCTTT
-	TRBJ1-5	once	TRBV27	CASSFLNQPQHF	TGTGCCAGCAGTTTCCTTAATCAGCCCCAGCATTTT
-	TRBJ1-3	-	TRBV2	CASSDADTSAGNTIYF	TGTGCCAGCAGTGACGCGGACACGAGCGCTGGAAACACCATATATTTT
-	TRBJ1-5	-	TRBV7-9	CASSLDRGSYRPQHF	TGTGCCAGCAGCTTAGATCGGGGGAGTTATCGGCCCCAGCATTTT
-	TRBJ1-6	-	TRBV27	CASRQGAASSYNSPLHF	TGTGCCAGCAGACAAGGGGCGGCCAGCTCCTATAATTCACCCCTCCACTTT
-	TRBJ2-7	-	TRBV6-6	CASHGGGWSSYEQYF	TGTGCCAGCCATGGTGGGGGGTGGAGCTCCTACGAGCAGTACTTC
TRBD2	TRBJ2-5	-	TRBV11-3	CASSFTREGRSETQYF	TGTGCCAGCAGCTTTACGCGGGAGGGACGCTCAGAGACCCAGTACTTC
-	TRBJ2-5	once	TRBV19	CASKGVDQETQYF	TGTGCCAGTAAAGGGGTAGACCAAGAGACCCAGTACTTC
-	TRBJ1-6	-	TRBV3-1/TRBV3-2	CASSQEQSSRSSPLHF	TGTGCCAGCAGCCAAGAACAGTCCAGTCGTTCTTCACCCCTCCACTTT
-	TRBJ2-3	-	TRBV6-5	CASSYSRRSDTQYF	TGTGCCAGCAGTTACTCTCGGAGGTCAGATACGCAGTATTTT